The present TCR beta chain was sequenced within a study of cytomegalovirus exposure and HLA in healthy donors. The study, taken as a whole, reports: In a later analysis, across HLA loci, associated TCR counts were highest for DRB1, lowest for HLA-C. Reportedly, a later analysis found an Asian-associated ancestry cluster had fewer N-insertions than the approximately 640-donor mean. Across all donors, roughly uniform sequencing depth was an assumption of the presence/absence analyses.

Notes on this clone: Antigen: not known.

The study ran its PCR with 60 Vbeta and 13 Jbeta primers. Using immunoSEQ multiplex PCR, the repertoire was profiled, and TCRdb retains in-frame clones only, with some absent. In all, the sample yields about 51,000 clones. The CDR3 covers 15 residues. CDR1 and CDR2 (germline): SQVTM, ANQGSEA. V shed 4 bases and J 0 bases; nucleotides not matched to a gene: 9. This clonotype was sampled from a female donor in good health and CMV-seronegative. Input material: PBMCs. The chain carries TRBV29-1 and TRBJ2-7; 7 positions match TRBD1. CDR3 DNA sequence: TGCAGCGTTGTAGATTTCGGGACAGACTCCTACGAGCAGTACTTC. It translates to CSVVDFGTDSYEQYF.